Following are 15 T cell receptor beta chains from one sample sequenced in a study of tumor-infiltrating lymphocytes in primary liver carcinoma. cDNA specific to TCR beta was made from approximately 500 ng of total RNA, with a constant-region primer employed for priming. Library construction for TCR beta comprised three nested multiplex PCR rounds performed with slightly modified ARM-PCR. Use of TRBV1-TRBV30 forward primers with a C-beta reverse primer characterized the first two PCR rounds, which lasted about 10 cycles each. TCRdb reanalysed the multiplex PCR reads using MiXCR and keeps one entry per CDR3 protein. The sample consists of around 99,000 distinct CDR3 sequences, approximately 68% of them appearing once. The study co-extracted DNA and RNA from 20-30 mg of unsorted bulk tissue. Sequencing used tumor-adjacent normal liver tissue. These receptors came from a man in his forties or fifties with primary liver carcinoma and hepatitis B virus infection.

The CDR3 region has the DNA TGTGCCAGCAGCTTAAAAATCCTGACTAGCGGGAGTGGGGTCGGGGAGCTGTTTTTT. The encoded protein is CASSLKILTSGSGVGELFF. The rearrangement joins TRBV5-5 to TRBJ2-2; 12 bases are shared with TRBD2. The CDR3 consists of 19 residues. CDR1 is SGHKS and CDR2 is YYEKEE in the germline V gene (reference sequence). After removal of 2 bases from V and 7 bases from J, the junction contained 15 bases not matched to a gene.

The count of this clonotype is one. The junction departs from the called germline gene at one end, perhaps through a read error. This chain links TRBV6-6 with TRBJ2-3, with D maybe TRBD2 (6 bases). The CDR3 totals 12 residues. Germline values: CDR1 MNHNY, CDR2 SVGAGI (reference sequence). DNA for the CDR3: TGTGTCAGCAGTAGCCGGAGGGATACGCACTATTTT. Its translation is CVSSSRRDTHYF.

V usage is TRBV6-1 and J usage is TRBJ1-1, with D perhaps TRBD1 (6 bases). The CDR3 runs to 17 residues. V lost 4 bases, J lost 7 bases, and 25 bases lay in between. From germline, CDR1 is MNHNS and CDR2 SASEGT. Written as DNA, the CDR3 is TGTGCCAGCAGTGTCCGGGACACTGACTTCGGATACGGTGAAGCTTTCTTT. This codes for CASSVRDTDFGYGEAFF.

The chain is built from TRBV20-1 and TRBJ2-7; D possibly matches TRBD1 or TRBD2 (5 bases each). V gave up 1 base and J gave up 6 bases, with 10 bases separating them. The CDR3 length is 12 residues. Per germline, CDR1 DFQATT and CDR2 SNEGSKA (reference sequence). CDR3 residues: CSARGDGFEQYF. The CDR3 coding sequence is TGCAGTGCTAGAGGGGACGGGTTCGAGCAGTACTTC.

The V call is TRBV19, the J call TRBJ2-7; TRBD2 matches at 10 bases. This CDR3 is 15 amino acids long. The V and J ends lost 2 bases and 3 bases, in that order; junction bases with no gene match: 4. Germline V CDR1 and CDR2: LNHDA, SQIVND (reference sequence). This chain's CDR3 is CASSIRASGSYEQYF. DNA for the CDR3: TGTGCCAGTAGTATAAGGGCTAGCGGGAGCTACGAGCAGTACTTC.

This clonotype was seen at least ten times. The V gene is TRBV7-8, the J gene TRBJ2-3; D is tentatively TRBD1 or TRBD2 (5 bases each). The V and J ends lost 5 bases and 8 bases respectively, with 20 bases between them. CDR1 and CDR2 from the germline V gene are SGHVS and FQNEAQ. This CDR3 spans 15 amino acids. CDR3 region: CASSPGTSDAGTQYF. Here the CDR3 DNA reads TGTGCCAGCAGCCCAGGGACGTCAGACGCTGGTACGCAGTATTTT.

Ten or more counts support this clonotype. The chain joins TRBV10-3 to TRBJ2-5; D gene unclear. The germline gives CDR1 ENHRY, CDR2 SYGVKD. V lost 0 bases, J lost 5 bases, and 4 bases lay in between. CDR3 length: 12 residues. CDR3 nucleotides: TGTGCCATCAGTGAGTCGCGGGAGACCCAGTACTTC. Translating it yields CAISESRETQYF.

A word on this clonotype: This may be a read error: a much more frequent sequence differs by one nucleotide. This is likely a read error, given that the CDR3 carries no conserved phenylalanine or tryptophan at its end. The J gene is TRBJ2-2, the V gene TRBV10-2; 7 bases align to TRBD1. V was clipped by 10 bases and J by 6 bases; unmatched bases: 5. Germline V gives CDR1 WSHSY, CDR2 SAAADI. The CDR3 contains 12 residues. CDR3 bases: TGCGCCACTTTCCAGGGGGCCGGGGAGCTGTTTTCT. It specifies CATFQGAGELFS.

Comment on this clonotype: One end of the junction does not line up with germline, which may come from a read error. The V and J genes are TRBV11-2 and TRBJ2-1; D unclear. The CDR3 covers 15 residues. Germline V gene data show CDR1 as SGHAT and CDR2 as FQNNGV. The CDR3 DNA is TGTGCCAGTAGCTTAGGCCAGAGATCCTACAATGAGCAGTTCTTC. Its translation is CASSLGQRSYNEQFF.

The rearrangement joins TRBV28 to TRBJ2-7; D is ambiguous. The CDR3 sequence is 12 residues long. With 9 bases removed from V and 6 bases from J, the gap between germline ends came to 15 bases. CDR1 is MDHEN, CDR2 SYDVKM, per germline. The CDR3 region has the DNA TGTGCCAGTAGCCTAATGCTCGGCGAGCAGTACTTC. Its translation: CASSLMLGEQYF.

The chain recombines TRBV19 with TRBJ1-5; maybe TRBD1 (5 bases). The DNA end favors TRBJ2-3, so the J call may be wrong. Germline lookup yields CDR1 LNHDA and CDR2 SQIVND (reference sequence). This CDR3 contains 13 residues. The chain's CDR3 is CASSMDTNQPQYF. The CDR3, as DNA: TGTGCCAGTAGTATGGACACCAATCAGCCCCAGTATTTT.

Note on this clonotype: This may be a read error, as it is one base from a much larger clone. The chain uses TRBV5-6 and TRBJ1-1; D gene unclear. Germline V gene lookup returns CDR1 SGHDT and CDR2 YYEEEE. CDR3 length equals 13 residues. CDR3: CTSSLVQPTEAFF. As DNA, the CDR3 is TGTACCAGCAGCTTGGTACAGCCGACTGAAGCTTTCTTT.

About this clonotype itself: The germline gene is not matched at one end of the junction; a read error may be the cause. The chain carries TRBV10-3 and TRBJ2-1; D gene uncertain. The CDR3 is made up of 11 amino acids. CDR1 is ENHRY, CDR2 SYGVKD, per germline. CDR3 sequence: CALSERSRQFF. Written as DNA, the CDR3 is TGTGCCCTCAGTGAAAGGTCTCGGCAGTTCTTC.

This clonotype was seen a handful of times. The chain employs TRBV19 and TRBJ2-3; 8 nucleotides match TRBD1. The CDR3 is made up of 13 amino acids. CDR1 and CDR2 (germline): LNHDA, SQIVND (reference sequence). The ends lost 3 bases at V and 9 bases at J; junction bases unmatched: 5. The CDR3 loop reads CASSIDRGETQYF. CDR3 nucleotide sequence: TGTGCCAGTAGTATCGACAGGGGAGAGACGCAGTATTTT.

Note on this clonotype: One end of the junction varies from germline; a read error may be responsible. V and J are TRBV14 and TRBJ2-1; TRBD1 is a possible D gene (7 bases). In germline, CDR1 is SGHDN, CDR2 FVKESK. The CDR3 covers 15 residues. The CDR3 loop is CANSRPGGGYNEQFF. CDR3 nucleotide sequence: TGTGCCAACAGCCGCCCAGGGGGAGGTTACAATGAGCAGTTCTTC. Variable domain in full (rest from reference TRBV14 and TRBJ2-1): EAGVTQFPSHSVIEKGQTVTLRCDPISGHDNLYWYRRVMGKEIKFLLHFVKESKQDESGMPNNRFLAERTGGTYSTLKVQPAELEDSGVYFCANSRPGGGYNEQFFGPGTRLTVL.